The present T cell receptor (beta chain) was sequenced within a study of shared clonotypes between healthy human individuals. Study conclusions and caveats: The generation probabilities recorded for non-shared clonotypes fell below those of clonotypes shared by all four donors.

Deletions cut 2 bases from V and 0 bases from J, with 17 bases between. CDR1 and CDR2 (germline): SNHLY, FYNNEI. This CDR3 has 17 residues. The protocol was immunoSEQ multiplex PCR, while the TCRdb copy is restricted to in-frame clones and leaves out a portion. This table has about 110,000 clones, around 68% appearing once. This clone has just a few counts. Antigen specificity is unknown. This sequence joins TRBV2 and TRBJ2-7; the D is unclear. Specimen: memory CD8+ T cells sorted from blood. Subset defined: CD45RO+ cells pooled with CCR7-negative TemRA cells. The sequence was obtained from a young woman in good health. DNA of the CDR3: TGTGCCAGCAGTGAAAGTGGAAATCTAGGGCCCTCCTACGAGCAGTACTTC. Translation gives CASSESGNLGPSYEQYF. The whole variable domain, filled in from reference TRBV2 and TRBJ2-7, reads EPEVTQTPSHQVTQMGQEVILRCVPISNHLYFYWYRQILGQKVEFLVSFYNNEISEKSEIFDDQFSVERPDGSNFTLKIRSTKLEDSAMYFCASSESGNLGPSYEQYFGPGTRLTVT.